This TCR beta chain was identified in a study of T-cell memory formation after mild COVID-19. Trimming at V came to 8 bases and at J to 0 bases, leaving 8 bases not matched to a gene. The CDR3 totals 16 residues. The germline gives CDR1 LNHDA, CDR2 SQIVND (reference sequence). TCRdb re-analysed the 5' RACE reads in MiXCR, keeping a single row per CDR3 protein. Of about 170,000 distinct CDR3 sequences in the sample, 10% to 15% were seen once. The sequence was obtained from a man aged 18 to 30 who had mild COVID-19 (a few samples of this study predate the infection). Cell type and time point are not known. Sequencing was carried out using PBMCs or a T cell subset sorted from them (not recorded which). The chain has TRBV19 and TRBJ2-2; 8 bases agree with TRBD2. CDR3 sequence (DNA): TGTGCCAGTCTCCCCTTAGCGGGGTCGAACACCGGGGAGCTGTTTTTT. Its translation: CASLPLAGSNTGELFF.